These 18 T cell receptor beta chains were all obtained from the same sample, sequenced in a study of T cell responses to AZD1222 COVID-19 vaccine. This table comes from immunoSEQ multiplex PCR, and its TCRdb copy is limited to in-frame clones, with some not included. The repertoire holds about 140,000 clones, with approximately 90% as singletons. The sequences come from peripheral blood, collected on day 0 of AZD1222 vaccination. The source of these receptors is an adult in good health.

The chain employs TRBV28 and TRBJ2-7, with D possibly being TRBD2 (5 bases). V lost 4 bases and J 3 bases, leaving 19 bases between the germline ends. Germline lookup yields CDR1 MDHEN and CDR2 SYDVKM. The CDR3 extends over 16 amino acids. CDR3 loop: CASSCPRVARRYEQYF. The CDR3 DNA is TGTGCCAGCAGTTGTCCGAGGGTGGCCAGGCGCTACGAGCAGTACTTC. Combining the CDR3 with reference TRBV28 and TRBJ2-7 gives the whole variable domain DVKVTQSSRYLVKRTGEKVFLECVQDMDHENMFWYRQDPGLGLRLIYFSYDVKMKEKGDIPEGYSVSREKKERFSLILESASTNQTSMYLCASSCPRVARRYEQYFGPGTRLTVT.

The rearrangement uses TRBV19 and TRBJ2-3; 7 bases are shared with TRBD2. CDR3 length equals 13 residues. Germline V CDR1 and CDR2: LNHDA, SQIVND (reference sequence). V gave up 7 bases and J gave up 4 bases; unmatched junction bases: 5. The CDR3 DNA follows: TGTGCCAGTACGTGGGGAGGGGCAGATACGCAGTATTTT. It translates to CASTWGGADTQYF. Drawing the rest from reference TRBV19 and TRBJ2-3, the complete variable domain is DGGITQSPKYLFRKEGQNVTLSCEQNLNHDAMYWYRQDPGQGLRLIYYSQIVNDFQKGDIAEGYSVSREKKESFPLTVTSAQKNPTAFYLCASTWGGADTQYFGPGTRLTVL.

This chain connects TRBV13 to TRBJ2-7; 8 bases are a match to TRBD2. Germline V lookup: CDR1 PRHDT, CDR2 FYEKMQ (reference sequence). The CDR3 spans 13 residues. Losses at the gene ends were 0 bases for V and 7 bases for J; bases not matched to a gene: 2. The CDR3 protein is CASSLGGTREQYF. For the CDR3, the DNA is TGTGCCAGCAGCTTAGGGGGGACTAGGGAGCAGTACTTC.

The V call is TRBV19, the J call TRBJ1-2, with D tentatively TRBD1 (5 bases). The germline CDR1 and CDR2 sequences are LNHDA and SQIVND (reference sequence). The CDR3 runs 17 residues. Trimming left V 4 bases short and J 0 bases short, with 18 bases between. The chain's CDR3 is CASSTRKGLASNYGYTF. The CDR3 DNA reads TGTGCCAGTAGTACACGAAAGGGGCTAGCGTCTAACTATGGCTACACCTTC.

The V and J genes are TRBV4-3 and TRBJ2-1; 8 nucleotides line up with TRBD1. This CDR3 contains 16 residues. The V gene's germline CDR1 is LGHNA and CDR2 YSLEER. Trimming took 0 bases from V and 4 from J; bases not matched to a gene: 5. Here the CDR3 reads CASSQDRGQGYNEQFF. The DNA for the CDR3 is TGCGCCAGCAGCCAAGATCGCGGACAGGGTTACAATGAGCAGTTCTTC.

This clone has more than one count but fewer than ten. V gene TRBV28 combines with J gene TRBJ1-2; tentative D call: TRBD1 (6 bases). Germline CDR1 is MDHEN and CDR2 is SYDVKM. Trimming took 6 bases from V and 4 from J, leaving 12 bases between them. The CDR3 runs to 13 residues. The CDR3 DNA reads TGTGCCAGCAGCGTTCAGGGGAGCTATGGCTACACCTTC. Amino acid sequence: CASSVQGSYGYTF.

The gene calls are TRBV4-3 and TRBJ1-4; D not resolved. This CDR3 is 13 amino acids long. V dropped 2 bases and J dropped 5 bases, with 6 bases sitting between them. Looked up from germline, CDR1 is LGHNA and CDR2 is YSLEER. The CDR3 DNA is TGCGCCAGCAGCCAAAGGTGGAATGAAAAACTGTTTTTT. It translates to CASSQRWNEKLFF.

This chain joins TRBV12-3 or TRBV12-4 and TRBJ1-4; D unresolved. The CDR3 runs to 12 residues. V shed 3 bases and J shed 16 bases, with 15 bases lying between them. CDR3 sequence: CASSFLGGVPFF. CDR3 nucleotide sequence: TGTGCCAGCAGTTTTTTGGGAGGAGTTCCGTTTTTT.

V usage is TRBV4-3 and J usage is TRBJ1-6; D unresolved. Germline V lookup: CDR1 LGHNA, CDR2 YSLEER. With 1 base removed from V and 10 bases from J, the gap between germline ends came to 8 bases. CDR3 length: 13 amino acids. The CDR3 DNA follows: TGCGCCAGCAGCCAAGCTCGAGTCTCACCCCTCCACTTT. Translated: CASSQARVSPLHF.

This clone came up a few times. The rearrangement links TRBV30 to TRBJ1-5, with D unresolved. Between the trimmed V and J ends, which lost 0 bases and 0 bases, there was a span of 9 bases. The V gene's germline CDR1 is GTSNPN and CDR2 SVGIG (reference sequence). The CDR3 runs to 15 residues. This CDR3 reads CAWSVGIYSNQPQHF. The CDR3, as DNA: TGTGCCTGGAGTGTGGGGATTTATAGCAATCAGCCCCAGCATTTT.

The chain links TRBV7-3 to TRBJ1-3; D uncertain. V lost 8 bases and J 6 bases, leaving 14 bases between the germline ends. The CDR3 covers 13 residues. Germline CDR1 SGHTA, CDR2 FQGTGA. CDR3 bases: TGTGCCAGCCATGAGACGCCCGAAAACACCATATATTTT. It codes for CASHETPENTIYF.

The chain couples TRBV6-5 to TRBJ2-6, with TRBD1 as a possible D gene (6 bases). Germline V lookup: CDR1 MNHEY, CDR2 SVGAGI. V lost 9 bases and J lost 0, with 9 bases in between. The CDR3 loop spans 14 amino acids. CDR3 amino acids: CASTGYSGANVLTF. The CDR3 coding sequence is TGTGCCAGTACAGGGTACTCTGGGGCCAACGTCCTGACTTTC.

The rearrangement joins TRBV9 to TRBJ2-5, with TRBD1 identical over 8 bases. J lost 3 bases, V lost 3 bases, and 1 base had no gene match. This CDR3 is built from 13 residues. Germline lookup yields CDR1 SGDLS and CDR2 YYNGEE. The CDR3 loop reads CASSEGQEETQYF. CDR3 sequence (DNA): TGTGCCAGCAGCGAGGGACAGGAAGAGACCCAGTACTTC.

J is TRBJ2-7 and V is TRBV6-2 or TRBV6-3; D possibly corresponds to TRBD1 (6 bases). The germline V gene encodes CDR1 MNHEY and CDR2 SVGEGT. The CDR3 loop spans 15 amino acids. Trimming pared 5 bases from V and 2 bases from J, leaving 16 bases between. The CDR3 sequence is CASSNRQATTYEQYF. CDR3 DNA sequence: TGTGCCAGCAGTAATCGACAGGCAACCACCTACGAGCAGTACTTC.

CDR3 DNA: TGTGCCAGCAGCTCATCCGGGACCCGGGCGCCCCAGCATTTT. Its translation is CASSSSGTRAPQHF. V and J are TRBV7-6 and TRBJ1-5; TRBD1 might be the D (5 bases). CDR1 and CDR2 (germline): SGHVS, FNYEAQ. The CDR3 contains 14 residues. Between the trimmed V and J ends, which lost 4 bases and 9 bases, there was a span of 16 bases.

In nucleotides, the CDR3 is TGTGCCAGCAGTTACTCCCGGGATTTCTATGGCTACACCTTC. Protein product: CASSYSRDFYGYTF. The rearrangement joins TRBV6-5 to TRBJ1-2; no firm D call. The V end lost 0 bases, the J end lost 4 bases, and 9 bases lay between the germline ends. Germline V gene sequence: CDR1 MNHEY, CDR2 SVGAGI. The CDR3 extends over 14 amino acids.

This chain joins TRBV2 and TRBJ1-2; unclear D gene. V lost 1 base to trimming and J lost 8 bases, with 8 bases between them. This CDR3 has 12 residues. The germline gives CDR1 SNHLY, CDR2 FYNNEI. The CDR3 nucleotides read TGTGCCAGCAGTGAAGTAGGGCTCGGCTACACCTTC. The encoded protein is CASSEVGLGYTF.

In this sample, this clone turned up once. The V call is TRBV5-1, the J call TRBJ2-6; D is undetermined. V was clipped by 4 bases and J by 0 bases, with 8 bases between them. The germline gives CDR1 SGHRS, CDR2 YFSETQ. The CDR3 runs to 15 residues. CDR3 residues: CASSAQVSGANVLTF. CDR3 nucleotide sequence: TGCGCCAGCAGCGCTCAGGTCTCTGGGGCCAACGTCCTGACTTTC.